The rows below give T cell receptor beta chains drawn from one sample of a study of cytomegalovirus exposure and HLA in healthy donors. Some clones are missing from TCRdb's copy, which holds only in-frame ones; the method was immunoSEQ multiplex PCR. The sample yields 100,000 to 150,000 clones, about 81% seen once. The sequencing input was PBMCs. All receptors come from a woman in her twenties or thirties in good health and CMV-seronegative. The CDR3 runs from the conserved cysteine through the conserved F or W. The D gene is left open where the match is weak. Only some rows state a clone size, as once, few, many or a class for expanded clones.

D: -; J: TRBJ1-3; V: TRBV19; size: -; DNA: TGTGCCAGTAGTATGGCGGATGGAAACACCATATATTTT; CDR3: CASSMADGNTIYF
D: TRBD1; J: TRBJ2-3; V: TRBV6-5; size: -; DNA: TGTGCCAGCACTTTCGACAGGGTATCAGATACGCAGTATTTT; CDR3: CASTFDRVSDTQYF
D: -; J: TRBJ2-7; V: TRBV10-3; size: -; DNA: TGTGCCATCAGTGAGGGCAGGGGCCCCTACGAGCAGTACTTC; CDR3: CAISEGRGPYEQYF
D: -; J: TRBJ2-3; V: TRBV4-3; size: -; DNA: TGCGCCAGCAGCCAAGGGACAACAGGGATGGATACGCAGTATTTT; CDR3: CASSQGTTGMDTQYF
D: TRBD1; J: TRBJ1-1; V: TRBV9; size: -; DNA: TGTGCCAGCAGCGTAACAGGGGGGCCTGAAGCTTTCTTT; CDR3: CASSVTGGPEAFF
D: -; J: TRBJ1-3; V: TRBV5-5; size: -; DNA: TGTGCCAGCAGCTTGGCTTGGCCCTCTGGAAACACCATATATTTT; CDR3: CASSLAWPSGNTIYF
D: -; J: TRBJ1-5; V: TRBV27; size: -; DNA: TGTGCCAGCAGTTTAAGTTCCGGCAGGGTAAAGGGTAATAGCAATCAGCCCCAGCATTTT; CDR3: CASSLSSGRVKGNSNQPQHF
D: TRBD1; J: TRBJ2-5; V: TRBV2; size: -; DNA: TGTGCCAGCATCGGGCAGGGGGCGTCGGGCGAGACCCAGTACTTC; CDR3: CASIGQGASGETQYF
D: -; J: TRBJ1-1; V: TRBV19; size: -; DNA: TGTGCCAGTAGTATAGTTGATGGTCCCTATGAAGCTTTCTTT; CDR3: CASSIVDGPYEAFF
D: TRBD2; J: TRBJ2-2; V: TRBV6-1; size: -; DNA: TGTGCCAGCAGGGGACTAGAGAACACCGGGGAGCTGTTTTTT; CDR3: CASRGLENTGELFF
D: TRBD1; J: TRBJ2-7; V: TRBV5-1; size: -; DNA: TGCGCCAGCAGCCCGCAGGGACAGGGACTCTACGAGCAGTACTTC; CDR3: CASSPQGQGLYEQYF
D: -; J: TRBJ1-4; V: TRBV6-6; size: -; DNA: TGTGCCAGCAGCCCCCGGGGGGGTGGCGAAAAACTGTTTTTT; CDR3: CASSPRGGGEKLFF
D: -; J: TRBJ1-1; V: TRBV15; size: -; DNA: TGTGCCACTAGCAGTACGGAGGGGAACACTGAAGCTTTCTTT; CDR3: CATSSTEGNTEAFF
D: -; J: TRBJ2-7; V: TRBV30; size: -; DNA: TGTGCCTGGAGTGCGCGACAGGCGTCCTACGAGCAGTACTTC; CDR3: CAWSARQASYEQYF
D: TRBD2; J: TRBJ2-1; V: TRBV5-1; size: -; DNA: TGCGCCAGCAGCCTCGAGCGGGGGGGCCGTAATGAGCAGTTCTTC; CDR3: CASSLERGGRNEQFF
D: -; J: TRBJ2-1; V: TRBV9; size: -; DNA: TGTGCCAGCAATCCAGGTTCCGCCTACAATGAGCAGTTCTTC; CDR3: CASNPGSAYNEQFF
D: -; J: TRBJ1-5; V: TRBV2; size: -; DNA: TGTGCCAGCAGTGAGGGCTCGGTCAATCAGCCCCAGCATTTT; CDR3: CASSEGSVNQPQHF
D: TRBD2; J: TRBJ2-4; V: TRBV7-2; size: -; DNA: TGTGCCAGCAGCCGAAAGAGCGGGGACATTCAGTACTTC; CDR3: CASSRKSGDIQYF
D: -; J: TRBJ1-2; V: TRBV14; size: few; DNA: TGTGCCAGCAGCCAAGGGGCGCCTAACTATGGCTACACCTTC; CDR3: CASSQGAPNYGYTF
D: -; J: TRBJ1-1; V: TRBV5-6; size: -; DNA: TGTGCCAGCAGCGCCGGAGGGATCGGGGTGACTGAAGCTTTCTTT; CDR3: CASSAGGIGVTEAFF
D: -; J: TRBJ1-1; V: TRBV4-2; size: -; DNA: TGTGCCAGCAGCCAAGATAGGGGGGGGGATCCTTCCACTGAAGCTTTCTTT; CDR3: CASSQDRGGDPSTEAFF
D: TRBD2; J: TRBJ2-3; V: TRBV5-1; size: -; DNA: TGCGCCAGCAGCGAAGGGACTAGCGGGGTCACAGATACGCAGTATTTT; CDR3: CASSEGTSGVTDTQYF
D: -; J: TRBJ1-2; V: TRBV10-3; size: -; DNA: TGTGCCATCAGTGACGGCGGTAACTATGGCTACACCTTC; CDR3: CAISDGGNYGYTF
D: TRBD2; J: TRBJ2-1; V: TRBV11-3; size: -; DNA: TGTGCCAGCAGCCCATGGACTAGCGGGAGCGATGAGCAGTTCTTC; CDR3: CASSPWTSGSDEQFF
D: TRBD2; J: TRBJ2-1; V: TRBV7-2; size: -; DNA: TGTGCCAGCAGCTTAGTGGAGCGGGGGGTGAATGAGCAGTTCTTC; CDR3: CASSLVERGVNEQFF
D: -; J: TRBJ1-3; V: TRBV6-6; size: -; DNA: TGTGCCAGCAGTACATCACAGGGAGCATGGAACACCATATATTTT; CDR3: CASSTSQGAWNTIYF
D: TRBD1; J: TRBJ1-1; V: TRBV15; size: once; DNA: TGTGCCACCCGCCGAGACAGGGCGATACCTGAAGCTTTCTTT; CDR3: CATRRDRAIPEAFF
D: -; J: TRBJ2-1; V: TRBV2; size: -; DNA: TGTGCCAGCGGTACCCCCAATCAGGTTTACAATGAGCAGTTCTTC; CDR3: CASGTPNQVYNEQFF
D: -; J: TRBJ1-5; V: TRBV21-1; size: -; DNA: TGTGCCAGCAGCAAAGACGTCAGGGTCGGGAGTCAGCCCCAGCATTTT; CDR3: CASSKDVRVGSQPQHF
D: TRBD1; J: TRBJ2-1; V: TRBV18; size: -; DNA: TGTGCCAGCTCACCAAGGGACAGACGGACCAATGAGCAGTTCTTC; CDR3: CASSPRDRRTNEQFF
D: TRBD2; J: TRBJ2-7; V: TRBV10-2; size: -; DNA: TGCGCCAGCCTCTATCCGGGACTAGATACTTACGAGCAGTACTTC; CDR3: CASLYPGLDTYEQYF
D: -; J: TRBJ1-6; V: TRBV27; size: -; DNA: TGTGCCAGCAGTTTCTCGGGTGCCCACTATAATTCACCCCTCCACTTT; CDR3: CASSFSGAHYNSPLHF
D: TRBD1; J: TRBJ1-4; V: TRBV27; size: -; DNA: TGTGCCAGCAAGGCCAGGGGGACAACTAATGAAAAACTGTTTTTT; CDR3: CASKARGTTNEKLFF
D: -; J: TRBJ2-6; V: TRBV11-2; size: -; DNA: TGTGCCAGCAGCTTACAGGGTGCGGGGGCCAACGTCCTGACTTTC; CDR3: CASSLQGAGANVLTF
D: -; J: TRBJ2-1; V: TRBV6-5; size: -; DNA: TGTGCCAGCAGTCTGGCGACAGTAAACAATGAGCAGTTCTTC; CDR3: CASSLATVNNEQFF
D: TRBD1; J: TRBJ1-4; V: TRBV29-1; size: -; DNA: TGCAGCGTCGATCCGACAGGGAGCGGGGAAAAACTGTTTTTT; CDR3: CSVDPTGSGEKLFF
D: -; J: TRBJ2-7; V: TRBV18; size: once; DNA: TGTGCCAGCTCACCTGGAAACTCGGGCGAGCAGTACTTC; CDR3: CASSPGNSGEQYF
D: -; J: TRBJ1-5; V: TRBV19; size: once; DNA: TGTGCCAGTAAGTTCGGCAGCAGGAGCAATCAGCCCCAGCATTTT; CDR3: CASKFGSRSNQPQHF
D: -; J: TRBJ1-2; V: TRBV2; size: -; DNA: TGTGCCAGCTTTGAACCTCGCGGCTATGGCTACACCTTC; CDR3: CASFEPRGYGYTF
D: TRBD2; J: TRBJ2-1; V: TRBV7-8; size: -; DNA: TGTGCCAGCAGTTTGGGACTAGCGGGGGGAATATACAATGAGCAGTTCTTC; CDR3: CASSLGLAGGIYNEQFF
D: -; J: TRBJ1-2; V: TRBV11-2; size: -; DNA: TGTGCCAGCAGACCGAGGGAAAACTATGGCTACACCTTC; CDR3: CASRPRENYGYTF
D: -; J: TRBJ1-2; V: TRBV27; size: once; DNA: TGTGCCAGCAGTCCTGCGAATAGCTACGGCTATGGCTACACCTTC; CDR3: CASSPANSYGYGYTF
D: TRBD1; J: TRBJ1-6; V: TRBV6-1; size: -; DNA: TGTGCCAGCAGTGAGACAGGGGCAAATTCACCCCTCCACTTT; CDR3: CASSETGANSPLHF
D: TRBD1; J: TRBJ1-2; V: TRBV7-2; size: -; DNA: TGTGCCAGCAGCTTAGATGGGACAGGGGGCTCCTATGGCTACACCTTC; CDR3: CASSLDGTGGSYGYTF